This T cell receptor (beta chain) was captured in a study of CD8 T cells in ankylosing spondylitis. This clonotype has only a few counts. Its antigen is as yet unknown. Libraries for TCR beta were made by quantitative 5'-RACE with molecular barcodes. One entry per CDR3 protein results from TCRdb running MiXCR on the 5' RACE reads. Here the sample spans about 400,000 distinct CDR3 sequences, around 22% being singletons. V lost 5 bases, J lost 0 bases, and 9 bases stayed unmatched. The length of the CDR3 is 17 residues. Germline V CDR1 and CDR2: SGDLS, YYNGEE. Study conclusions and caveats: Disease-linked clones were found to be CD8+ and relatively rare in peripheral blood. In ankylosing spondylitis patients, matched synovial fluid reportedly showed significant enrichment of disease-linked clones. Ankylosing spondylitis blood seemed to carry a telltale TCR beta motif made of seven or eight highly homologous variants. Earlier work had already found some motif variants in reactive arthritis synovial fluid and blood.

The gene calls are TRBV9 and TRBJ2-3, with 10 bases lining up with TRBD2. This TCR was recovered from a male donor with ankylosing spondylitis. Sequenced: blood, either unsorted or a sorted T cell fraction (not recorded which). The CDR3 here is CASSERLAGASTDTQYF. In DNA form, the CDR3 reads TGTGCCAGCAGTGAGCGTCTAGCGGGGGCTAGCACAGATACGCAGTATTTT. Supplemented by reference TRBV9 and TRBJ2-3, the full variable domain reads DSGVTQTPKHLITATGQRVTLRCSPRSGDLSVYWYQQSLDQGLQFLIQYYNGEERAKGNILERFSAQQFPDLHSELNLSSLELGDSALYFCASSERLAGASTDTQYFGPGTRLTVL.